The 28 T cell receptor beta chains below were found in one sample sequenced in a study of human T cells and chemical hapten exposure. Time point reported: pre-sensitization, week 0. Treatment noted: therapeutic diphenylcyclopropenone sensitization with weekly scalp DPC. TCRdb analysed the RACE reads with MiXCR anew, one entry per CDR3 protein. This sample has more than 300,000 distinct CDR3 sequences, with around 5.5% found just once. Here the sequenced sample was whole blood, taken in connection with sensitization to the hapten diphenylcyclopropenone (DPC). The receptors stem from a woman aged 18-29 years with alopecia areata. Some clones in this sample may be carry-over from other donors' samples.

This clonotype was detected many times. V is TRBV24-1 and J is TRBJ1-1; D is unclear. In germline, CDR1 is KGHDR, CDR2 SFDVKD. The CDR3 totals 12 residues. With 4 bases removed from V and 3 bases from J, the gap between germline ends came to 5 bases. The CDR3 reads CATSDQYTEAFF. CDR3 in DNA: TGTGCCACCAGTGACCAGTACACTGAAGCTTTCTTT.

V and J are TRBV4-2 and TRBJ1-2; TRBD1 matches at 10 bases. Germline V lookup: CDR1 LGHNA, CDR2 YNFKEQ. Trimming removed 8 bases from V and 7 bases from J; junction bases left unmatched: 10. This CDR3 has 14 amino acids. The CDR3 reads CASSLTGGEGGYTF. As DNA, the CDR3 is TGTGCCAGCTCGTTGACAGGGGGCGAAGGTGGCTACACCTTC.

This rearrangement joins TRBV20-1 to TRBJ2-3, with 9 bases identical to TRBD2. This CDR3 region has 16 residues. Trimming removed 3 bases from V and 3 bases from J; junction bases left unmatched: 10. Germline values: CDR1 DFQATT, CDR2 SNEGSKA (reference sequence). The CDR3 spells CSASGSLAGLTDTQYF. CDR3 nucleotides: TGCAGTGCTAGTGGGTCGCTAGCGGGGCTAACAGATACGCAGTATTTT.

J is TRBJ1-2 and V is TRBV3-1; perhaps TRBD1 as D (6 bases). Germline values: CDR1 LGHDT, CDR2 YNNKEL (reference sequence). V was pared by 3 bases and J by 3 bases, with 14 bases between. The CDR3 is made up of 15 amino acids. DNA of the CDR3: TGTGCCAGCAGCCAGGGAGACAGGAGACACTATGGCTACACCTTC. This translates into CASSQGDRRHYGYTF.

V and J are TRBV11-2 and TRBJ2-1; D unclear. Trimming pared 6 bases from V and 7 bases from J, leaving 10 bases between. The CDR3 has 12 residues. Per the germline V gene, CDR1 is SGHAT and CDR2 is FQNNGV. The CDR3 region is CASRFLRNEQFF. The CDR3 coding sequence is TGTGCCAGCAGGTTTCTCAGGAATGAGCAGTTCTTC.

The rearrangement uses TRBV6-5 and TRBJ2-7; no firm D call. The CDR3 extends over 14 amino acids. Trimming stripped 8 bases from V and 6 bases from J, with 20 bases between. Looked up from germline, CDR1 is MNHEY and CDR2 is SVGAGI. In DNA form, the CDR3 reads TGTGCCAGCCGGGTGCCGGGCTCAGTGGGCGAGCAGTACTTC. Translating it yields CASRVPGSVGEQYF.

This clonotype was seen a handful of times. This chain connects TRBV18 to TRBJ2-1; D remains unclear. The CDR3 has 12 amino acids. The germline V gene has CDR1 KGHSH and CDR2 LQKENI. The V and J ends lost 2 bases and 10 bases respectively, with 9 bases between them. The CDR3 loop is CASSPGVGEQFF. The CDR3 coding sequence is TGTGCCAGCTCACCAGGGGTCGGGGAGCAGTTCTTC. Full variable domain (rest looked up from reference TRBV18 and TRBJ2-1): NAGVMQNPRHLVRRRGQEARLRCSPMKGHSHVYWYRQLPEEGLKFMVYLQKENIIDESGMPKERFSAEFPKEGPSILRIQQVVRGDSAAYFCASSPGVGEQFFGPGTRLTVL.

This chain uses TRBV19 with TRBJ2-2; possible D gene TRBD2, 5 bases. The CDR3 totals 15 residues. The V and J ends lost 3 bases and 4 bases respectively, with 12 bases between them. Germline V gene data show CDR1 as LNHDA and CDR2 as SQIVND (reference sequence). CDR3 nucleotides: TGTGCCAGTAGTATTCCCGGACTTAGCACCGGGGAGCTGTTTTTT. Translated, it gives CASSIPGLSTGELFF. The complete variable domain, with remaining parts taken from reference TRBV19 and TRBJ2-2, reads DGGITQSPKYLFRKEGQNVTLSCEQNLNHDAMYWYRQDPGQGLRLIYYSQIVNDFQKGDIAEGYSVSREKKESFPLTVTSAQKNPTAFYLCASSIPGLSTGELFFGEGSRLTVL.

The sample holds a few counts of this clonotype. This chain links TRBV20-1 with TRBJ2-7; D possibly uses TRBD1 or TRBD2 (5 bases each). The V gene lost 0 bases and the J gene lost 3 bases, with 12 bases spanning the gap. The CDR3 is 14 amino acids. Germline V gene data show CDR1 as DFQATT and CDR2 as SNEGSKA (reference sequence). In nucleotides, the CDR3 is TGCAGTGCTAGAGATTCGGGGACCTACTACGAGCAGTACTTC. As protein: CSARDSGTYYEQYF.

This clonotype was detected ten times or more. J is TRBJ1-2 and V is TRBV4-2; TRBD1 is a possible D gene (5 bases). V lost 0 bases to trimming and J lost 0 bases, with 17 bases between them. The CDR3 runs 18 residues. Per the germline V gene, CDR1 is LGHNA and CDR2 is YNFKEQ. The CDR3 sequence is CASSQDLPDTGANYGYTF. DNA of the CDR3: TGTGCCAGCAGCCAAGATCTGCCCGATACAGGCGCTAACTATGGCTACACCTTC.

The J gene is TRBJ1-2, the V gene TRBV14, with D possibly being TRBD1 (6 bases). Germline-derived CDR1 and CDR2 are SGHDN and FVKESK. The CDR3 is made up of 16 amino acids. V dropped 2 bases and J dropped 4 bases, with 17 bases sitting between them. The DNA of the CDR3 is TGTGCCAGCAGCCAAACATCGGCAGGGGCCGGCTATGGCTACACCTTC. Its protein is CASSQTSAGAGYGYTF.

There are a few counts of this clonotype. V and J are TRBV6-2 or TRBV6-3 and TRBJ2-1; the match to TRBD2 covers 11 bases. Germline CDR1 is MNHEY and CDR2 is SVGEGT. CDR3 length: 15 residues. The V gene end was trimmed by 8 bases and the J gene end by 5 bases; junction bases not matched to a gene: 8. Written as DNA, the CDR3 is TGTGCCAGCCTCGGAGTAGCGGGGGGGCACAATGAGCAGTTCTTC. Protein sequence: CASLGVAGGHNEQFF.

The chain uses TRBV18 and TRBJ1-5; D is unresolved. Germline assignment: CDR1 KGHSH and CDR2 LQKENI. V lost 6 bases to trimming and J lost 2 bases, with 14 bases between them. The CDR3 is 15 amino acids. CDR3 coding DNA: TGTGCCAGCTCCGGTCAAGAGGCGGGCAATCAGCCCCAGCATTTT. Encoded protein: CASSGQEAGNQPQHF.

The chain combines TRBV3-1 with TRBJ2-1; the D gene is possibly TRBD1 (6 bases). The V end lost 4 bases, the J end lost 10 bases, and 17 bases lay between the germline ends. The germline V gene encodes CDR1 LGHDT and CDR2 YNNKEL (reference sequence). The CDR3 extends over 14 amino acids. The CDR3 sequence is CASSRPGVGAEQFF. The DNA for the CDR3 is TGTGCCAGCAGCCGTCCCGGTGTGGGGGCCGAGCAGTTCTTC.

This clonotype was counted ten times or more. This rearrangement joins TRBV28 to TRBJ2-1, with 8 positions matching TRBD2. CDR3 length: 15 residues. V lost 3 bases, J lost 6 bases, and 7 bases stayed unmatched. Germline CDR1 reads MDHEN; CDR2 reads SYDVKM. CDR3 loop: CASSFAGGLGNEQFF. CDR3 sequence (DNA): TGTGCCAGCAGTTTCGCGGGGGGCCTCGGCAATGAGCAGTTCTTC.

This clonotype has a handful of counts. The chain uses TRBV5-1 and TRBJ2-3, with 9 nucleotides matching TRBD2. Germline values: CDR1 SGHRS, CDR2 YFSETQ. Trimming took 4 bases from V and 6 from J; bases not matched to a gene: 9. The CDR3 is 15 amino acids. CDR3 DNA: TGCGCCAGCAGCCCCTTAGCGGGGGCCTGGGATACGCAGTATTTT. Its protein is CASSPLAGAWDTQYF. The full variable domain, rest sourced from reference TRBV5-1 and TRBJ2-3, is KAGVTQTPRYLIKTRGQQVTLSCSPISGHRSVSWYQQTPGQGLQFLFEYFSETQRNKGNFPGRFSGRQFSNSRSEMNVSTLELGDSALYLCASSPLAGAWDTQYFGPGTRLTVL.

This clonotype was observed at least ten times. The chain joins TRBV9 to TRBJ1-2; D possibly corresponds to TRBD1 (5 bases). V gave up 6 bases and J gave up 2 bases, with 11 bases separating them. From germline, CDR1 is SGDLS and CDR2 YYNGEE. This CDR3 region has 13 residues. CDR3 nucleotides: TGTGCCAGCACAGGGATATTGAACTATGGCTACACCTTC. Protein product: CASTGILNYGYTF.

This clonotype was detected many times. The genes are TRBV7-9 and TRBJ2-7; 8 positions match TRBD1. CDR3 size: 13 residues. Germline CDR1 SEHNR, CDR2 FQNEAQ (reference sequence). Trimming took 3 bases from V and 7 from J; bases not matched to a gene: 5. In DNA, the CDR3 is TGTGCCAGCAGCTTGGGACAGGACTGGGAGCAGTACTTC. It encodes CASSLGQDWEQYF.

This clonotype was counted between two and nine times. V gene TRBV27 combines with J gene TRBJ1-1, with D possibly being TRBD1 (5 bases). V lost 3 bases and J 7 bases, leaving 15 bases between the germline ends. CDR3 size: 14 residues. CDR1 is MNHEY, CDR2 SMNVEV, per germline (reference sequence). CDR3 nucleotides: TGTGCCAGCAGTTTTACCGGGGGTGTCTTTGAAGCTTTCTTT. This codes for CASSFTGGVFEAFF.

V gene TRBV5-1 combines with J gene TRBJ1-2; D not resolved. CDR3 size: 16 residues. V was shortened by 3 bases and J by 4 bases, with 19 bases between the two germline ends. Per the germline V gene, CDR1 is SGHRS and CDR2 is YFSETQ. The CDR3 sequence is CASSSVKQPYPYGYTF. As DNA, the CDR3 is TGCGCCAGCAGCTCGGTAAAACAACCCTACCCCTATGGCTACACCTTC.

The sample holds a few counts of this clonotype. This chain connects TRBV6-6 to TRBJ1-4; weak D call: TRBD1 (6 bases). With 2 bases removed from V and 8 bases from J, the gap between germline ends came to 12 bases. CDR1 MNHNY and CDR2 SVGAGI come from the germline V gene (reference sequence). There are 14 residues in the CDR3. The CDR3 DNA reads as TGTGCCAGCAGTTACGTACAGGGCGGCGAAAAACTGTTTTTT. This encodes CASSYVQGGEKLFF.

This clonotype was seen at least ten times. The chain links TRBV29-1 to TRBJ1-1; D is undetermined. Per the germline V gene, CDR1 is SQVTM and CDR2 is ANQGSEA. There are 14 residues in the CDR3. Between the trimmed V and J ends, which lost 5 bases and 0 bases, there was a span of 13 bases. For the CDR3, the DNA is TGCAGCGTTCAACTAGAGTGGGTGAACACTGAAGCTTTCTTT. Amino acid sequence: CSVQLEWVNTEAFF.

This clonotype showed up just a few times. The chain combines TRBV11-3 with TRBJ2-1; 7 bases align to TRBD1. There are 15 residues in the CDR3. Germline CDR1 reads SGHNT; CDR2 reads YENEEA. Trimming at V came to 1 base and at J to 8 bases, leaving 8 bases not matched to a gene. The CDR3 spells CASSLGGGANYEQFF. CDR3 nucleotides: TGTGCCAGCAGCTTAGGAGGGGGCGCTAACTATGAGCAGTTCTTC.

The sample holds a few counts of this clonotype. This sequence joins TRBV7-2 and TRBJ2-3; 10 bases match TRBD2. The length of the CDR3 is 17 residues. The germline gives CDR1 SGHTA, CDR2 FQGNSA. The J segment lost 10 bases and the V segment lost 4 bases, leaving 17 bases of the junction unmatched. CDR3 nucleotide sequence: TGTGCCAGCAGCTCTTTATGGGGGACTAGCGCCCCGTGGGCGCAGTATTTT. It encodes CASSSLWGTSAPWAQYF.

This clonotype showed up many times. The rearrangement links TRBV5-1 to TRBJ2-7; D unresolved. V lost 3 bases and J lost 3, with 19 bases in between. Per germline, CDR1 SGHRS and CDR2 YFSETQ. The CDR3 totals 16 residues. The CDR3 sequence: CASSSEFQHPLYEQYF. CDR3 DNA sequence: TGCGCCAGCAGCTCCGAGTTCCAACACCCCCTCTACGAGCAGTACTTC.

The V gene is TRBV12-3 or TRBV12-4, the J gene TRBJ2-5; D tentatively fits TRBD1 or TRBD2 (6 bases each). Between the trimmed V and J ends, which lost 3 bases and 7 bases, there was a span of 15 bases. The CDR3 covers 14 residues. CDR3 region: CASSLRSQGGTQYF. For the CDR3, the DNA is TGTGCCAGCAGTTTGAGGTCACAGGGAGGGACCCAGTACTTC.

This clonotype showed up just a few times. The chain recombines TRBV20-1 with TRBJ1-5, with a tentative D call TRBD1 (5 bases). Trimming removed 4 bases at V and 6 bases at J, with 13 bases between. The germline V gene encodes CDR1 DFQATT and CDR2 SNEGSKA (reference sequence). The CDR3 is 13 amino acids. This CDR3 is CSATFNRGQPQHF. CDR3 DNA sequence: TGCAGTGCTACTTTTAATAGGGGTCAGCCCCAGCATTTT.

This clonotype was detected a few times. The chain is built from TRBV27 and TRBJ1-5, with a possible D match to TRBD1 (5 bases). Trimming pared 0 bases from V and 11 bases from J, leaving 11 bases between. CDR3 length equals 13 residues. Germline V CDR1 and CDR2: MNHEY, SMNVEV (reference sequence). The CDR3 DNA reads TGTGCCAGCAGTTTATCAGGGGTCCAGTCCCAGCATTTT. Residues: CASSLSGVQSQHF.